Sequencing of this T cell receptor beta chain was carried out in a study of shared clonotypes between healthy human individuals. Study results and limitations: Researchers sampled blood only, noting tissue repertoires likely differ. Expectations were that clonotype sharing among donors would be affected by sequencing depth. Non-shared clonotypes had lower generation probabilities than clonotypes shared by all four sorted-subset donors.

CD45RO-negative CD8 cells positively selected for CCR7 made up the naive population, which excluded terminally differentiated effector memory CD45RA+ cells. Only Caucasian adults living in Nashville, Tennessee made up the donor group. With V trimmed by 4 bases and J by 2 bases, 5 bases remained unmatched. The CDR3 is 15 residues long. Germline V CDR1 and CDR2: SGDLS, YYNGEE. Produced via immunoSEQ multiplex PCR; TCRdb's table is partial and in-frame only. The sample lists about 680,000 clones, around 90% occurring once. Regarding this clone: Antigen: not known.

The source is a man aged 30 to 45 in good health. This rearrangement joins TRBV9 to TRBJ2-3; 9 nucleotides agree with TRBD2. Sequencing used naive CD8+ T cells sorted from blood. The CDR3, as DNA: TGTGCCAGCAGCCAGGGACTAGCCTCCACAGATACGCAGTATTTT. Amino acids: CASSQGLASTDTQYF.